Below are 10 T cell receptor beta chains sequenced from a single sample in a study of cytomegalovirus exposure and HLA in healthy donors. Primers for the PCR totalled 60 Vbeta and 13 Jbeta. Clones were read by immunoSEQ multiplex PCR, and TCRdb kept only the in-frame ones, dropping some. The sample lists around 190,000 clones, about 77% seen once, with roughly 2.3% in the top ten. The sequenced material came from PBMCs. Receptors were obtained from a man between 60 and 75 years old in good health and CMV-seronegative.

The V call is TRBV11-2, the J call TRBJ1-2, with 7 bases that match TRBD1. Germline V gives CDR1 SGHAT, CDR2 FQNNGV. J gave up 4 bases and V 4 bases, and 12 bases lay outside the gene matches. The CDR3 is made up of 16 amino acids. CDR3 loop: CASSYPETGAGYGYTF. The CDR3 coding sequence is TGTGCCAGCAGCTACCCCGAAACAGGGGCCGGCTATGGCTACACCTTC. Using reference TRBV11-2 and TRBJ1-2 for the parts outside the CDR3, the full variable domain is EAGVAQSPRYKIIEKRQSVAFWCNPISGHATLYWYQQILGQGPKLLIQFQNNGVVDDSQLPKDRFSAERLKGVDSTLKIQPAKLEDSAVYLCASSYPETGAGYGYTFGSGTRLTVV.

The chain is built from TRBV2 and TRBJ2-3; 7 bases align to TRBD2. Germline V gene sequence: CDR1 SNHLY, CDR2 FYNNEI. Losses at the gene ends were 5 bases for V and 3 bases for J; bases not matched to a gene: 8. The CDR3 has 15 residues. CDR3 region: CASSLPGGITDTQYF. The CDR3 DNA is TGTGCCAGCAGTCTCCCGGGGGGTATTACAGATACGCAGTATTTT.

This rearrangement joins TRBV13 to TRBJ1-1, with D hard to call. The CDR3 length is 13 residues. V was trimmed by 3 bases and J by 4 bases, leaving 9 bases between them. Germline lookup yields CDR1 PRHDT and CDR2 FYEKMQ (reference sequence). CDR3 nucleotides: TGTGCCAGCAGCTTTTCCACGGGCACTGAAGCTTTCTTT. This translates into CASSFSTGTEAFF.

This CDR3 reads CASSSQGSYEQYF. As DNA, the CDR3 is TGCGCCAGCAGCTCCCAGGGTTCCTACGAGCAGTACTTC. J is TRBJ2-7 and V is TRBV4-1; weak D call: TRBD1 (5 bases). Germline V gene data show CDR1 as MGHRA and CDR2 as YSYEKL. The V gene lost 5 bases and the J gene lost 1 base, with 9 bases spanning the gap. This CDR3 comprises 13 residues.

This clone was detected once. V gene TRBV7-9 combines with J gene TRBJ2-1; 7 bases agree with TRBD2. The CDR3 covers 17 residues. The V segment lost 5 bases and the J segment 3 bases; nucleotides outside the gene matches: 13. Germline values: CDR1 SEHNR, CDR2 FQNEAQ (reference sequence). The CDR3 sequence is CASSTSSGTTHYNEQFF. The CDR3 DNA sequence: TGTGCCAGCAGCACTTCATCCGGGACTACCCACTACAATGAGCAGTTCTTC.

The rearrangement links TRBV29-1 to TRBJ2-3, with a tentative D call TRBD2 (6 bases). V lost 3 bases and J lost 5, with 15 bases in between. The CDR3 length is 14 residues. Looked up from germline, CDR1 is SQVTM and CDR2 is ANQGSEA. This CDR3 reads CSVDSPTSKDTQYF. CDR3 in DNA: TGCAGCGTTGATTCCCCGACTAGTAAAGATACGCAGTATTTT.

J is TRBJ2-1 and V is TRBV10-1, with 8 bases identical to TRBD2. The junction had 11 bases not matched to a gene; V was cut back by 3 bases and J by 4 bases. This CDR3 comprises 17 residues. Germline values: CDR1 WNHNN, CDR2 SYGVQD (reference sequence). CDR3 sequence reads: CASSEHPAGGQYNEQFF. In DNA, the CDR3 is TGCGCCAGCAGTGAACACCCTGCGGGGGGTCAATACAATGAGCAGTTCTTC.

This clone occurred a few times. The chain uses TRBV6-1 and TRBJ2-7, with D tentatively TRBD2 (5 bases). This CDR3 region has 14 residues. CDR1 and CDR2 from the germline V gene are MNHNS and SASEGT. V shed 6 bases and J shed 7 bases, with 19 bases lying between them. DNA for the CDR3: TGTGCCAGCAGCAAGGATCGGGATTTGAGGGAGCAGTACTTC. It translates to CASSKDRDLREQYF.

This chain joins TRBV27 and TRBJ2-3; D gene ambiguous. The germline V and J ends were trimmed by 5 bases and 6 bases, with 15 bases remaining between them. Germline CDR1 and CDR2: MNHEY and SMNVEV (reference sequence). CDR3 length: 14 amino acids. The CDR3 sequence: CASSPSPPMDTQYF. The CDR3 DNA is TGTGCCAGCAGTCCATCCCCCCCCATGGATACGCAGTATTTT.

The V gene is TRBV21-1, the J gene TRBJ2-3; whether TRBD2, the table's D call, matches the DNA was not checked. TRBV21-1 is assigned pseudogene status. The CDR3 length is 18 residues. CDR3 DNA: TGTGCCAGCAGCAAAAGTTCCCTGGCCGAGACTGGAACAGATACGCAGTATTTT. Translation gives CASSKSSLAETGTDTQYF.